The clone carrying this T cell receptor (beta chain) was recorded a few times. Its target is not known. This sample's time point: patch test 1, 2 weeks after DPC sensitization. The treatment denotes: therapeutic diphenylcyclopropenone sensitization with weekly scalp DPC. Under the authors' procedure: Samples had a median of around 88,000 TCRs, ranging roughly 20,000 to 700,000. Each CDR3 protein is one row after TCRdb ran MiXCR on the RACE reads. Clone size and V and J calls follow TCRdb, not the original study. The repertoire holds tens of thousands of distinct CDR3 sequences, with under 12% as singletons. The data are from a study of human T cells and chemical hapten exposure. On the study more broadly: Per-sample TCR yield variability stemmed mainly from small pooled library volume differences. Findings and limits, study-wide: Expanded TCR sets contained significantly more large CDR3 similarity clusters than controls.

Germline CDR1 is SQVTM and CDR2 is ANQGSEA. V lost 6 bases, J lost 0 bases, and 11 bases lay in between. The CDR3 is 13 amino acids. The genes are TRBV29-1 and TRBJ1-1; no clear D gene. The sequence was collected from a man aged 35 to 55 with alopecia areata. Some clones in this sample may be carry-over from other donors' samples. The sample was whole blood, taken in connection with sensitization to the hapten diphenylcyclopropenone (DPC). CDR3 protein: CSVVAGMNTEAFF. CDR3 coding DNA: TGCAGCGTGGTGGCGGGGATGAACACTGAAGCTTTCTTT.